These 21 T cell receptor beta chains originate from one sample sequenced in a study of cytomegalovirus exposure and HLA in healthy donors. PCR employed 60 Vbeta and 13 Jbeta primers. The table came from immunoSEQ multiplex PCR; TCRdb's copy has only in-frame clones and leaves some out. This table has 50,000 or so clones, around 73% appearing once. The sequencing sample was made of PBMCs. The receptors originated from a woman aged 35 to 49 in good health and CMV-seropositive.

V usage is TRBV29-1 and J usage is TRBJ1-2; no definite D call. Germline CDR1 SQVTM, CDR2 ANQGSEA. V was clipped by 4 bases and J by 4 bases, with 7 bases between them. The CDR3 consists of 11 residues. The chain's CDR3 is CSVGGTYGYTF. The CDR3 coding sequence is TGCAGCGTTGGAGGAACCTATGGCTACACCTTC.

This rearrangement joins TRBV19 to TRBJ2-1, with a weak D call TRBD2 (5 bases). CDR1 LNHDA and CDR2 SQIVND come from the germline V gene (reference sequence). V lost 1 base to trimming and J lost 5 bases, with 9 bases between them. CDR3 length: 14 residues. The CDR3 DNA is TGTGCCAGTAGTATAGCGGGGTCCCACAATGAGCAGTTCTTC. Translation gives CASSIAGSHNEQFF.

The genes are TRBV4-1 and TRBJ1-4; possibly TRBD1 for D (6 bases). Germline V CDR1 and CDR2: MGHRA, YSYEKL. V lost 1 base, J lost 12 bases, and 18 bases lay in between. The CDR3 has 15 amino acids. The CDR3 region has the DNA TGCGCCAGCAGCCAAGTACTGGGGACACGGGACGAACTGTTTTTT. It encodes CASSQVLGTRDELFF.

V usage is TRBV19 and J usage is TRBJ1-2; D remains unclear. The CDR3 covers 12 residues. Germline CDR1 and CDR2: LNHDA and SQIVND (reference sequence). Trimming left V 7 bases short and J 8 bases short, with 14 bases between. CDR3 amino acids: CASKRRTGGYTF. The CDR3 nucleotides read TGTGCCAGTAAGCGGAGGACGGGAGGCTACACCTTC.

The chain couples TRBV11-2 to TRBJ1-1, with D possibly being TRBD1 (6 bases). CDR3 length: 15 residues. The V and J ends lost 0 bases and 6 bases respectively, with 14 bases between them. CDR1 is SGHAT and CDR2 is FQNNGV in the germline V gene. The CDR3 DNA reads TGTGCCAGCAGCTTAGATTTTGGCAGGGGTTCTGAAGCTTTCTTT. Protein product: CASSLDFGRGSEAFF.

The chain links TRBV19 to TRBJ1-1; D not certain. The CDR3 has 11 amino acids. The germline V gene has CDR1 LNHDA and CDR2 SQIVND (reference sequence). Trimming cost V 3 bases and J 6 bases, with 5 bases left between them. The CDR3 loop reads CASSIYAEAFF. CDR3 coding DNA: TGTGCCAGTAGTATCTATGCTGAAGCTTTCTTT.

The V gene is TRBV28, the J gene TRBJ1-2, with 7 bases matching TRBD1. The V gene end was trimmed by 8 bases and the J gene end by 7 bases; junction bases not matched to a gene: 10. The CDR3 has 13 amino acids. Germline V gene sequence: CDR1 MDHEN, CDR2 SYDVKM. The CDR3 nucleotides read TGTGCCAGCCGTTCTACAGGGGATCTTGGCTACACCTTC. Its protein is CASRSTGDLGYTF.

This clone was detected a few times. In the same sample, other DNA sequences code for this CDR3. V gene TRBV6-5 combines with J gene TRBJ1-3, with 7 nucleotides matching TRBD1. V trimming: 6 bases; J trimming: 4 bases; junction bases outside the gene matches: 0. The CDR3 has 12 amino acids. Germline CDR1 reads MNHEY; CDR2 reads SVGAGI. CDR3 in amino acids: CASRGQGNTIYF. The CDR3 DNA reads TGTGCCAGCAGGGGACAGGGAAACACCATATATTTT.

The rearrangement joins TRBV5-6 to TRBJ2-5, with 7 positions matching TRBD2. With V trimmed by 3 bases and J by 7 bases, 15 bases remained unmatched. The CDR3 is 16 residues long. The V gene's germline CDR1 is SGHDT and CDR2 YYEEEE. CDR3 nucleotides: TGTGCCAGCAGCTCTTCGAGGGGCGGAGGCGGGGGGACCCAGTACTTC. Translating it yields CASSSSRGGGGGTQYF.

The chain carries TRBV29-1 and TRBJ1-2; 8 bases align to TRBD1. Losses at the gene ends were 4 bases for V and 8 bases for J; bases not matched to a gene: 6. Germline values: CDR1 SQVTM, CDR2 ANQGSEA. This CDR3 comprises 12 residues. The chain's CDR3 is CSVARTGRGYTF. The CDR3 bases are TGCAGCGTTGCAAGGACAGGGCGCGGCTACACCTTC.

This chain uses TRBV2 with TRBJ2-7; D possibly corresponds to TRBD1 (6 bases). The CDR3 extends over 12 amino acids. Germline assignment: CDR1 SNHLY and CDR2 FYNNEI. CDR3 DNA: TGTGCGTCAGGACAGCTCTCCTACGAGCAGTACTTC. It encodes CASGQLSYEQYF. The variable domain in full, with the rest retrieved from reference TRBV2 and TRBJ2-7, is EPEVTQTPSHQVTQMGQEVILRCVPISNHLYFYWYRQILGQKVEFLVSFYNNEISEKSEIFDDQFSVERPDGSNFTLKIRSTKLEDSAMYFCASGQLSYEQYFGPGTRLTVT.

The chain combines TRBV20-1 with TRBJ1-1, with D unresolved. CDR3 length: 11 amino acids. Germline values: CDR1 DFQATT, CDR2 SNEGSKA (reference sequence). The V gene lost 3 bases and the J gene lost 7 bases, with 9 bases spanning the gap. CDR3 nucleotide sequence: TGCAGTGCTAGGAATCCGGGTGAAGCTTTCTTT. This gives the protein CSARNPGEAFF.

The rearrangement joins TRBV13 to TRBJ2-7, with TRBD1 identical over 7 bases. CDR3 length: 13 residues. The germline V gene encodes CDR1 PRHDT and CDR2 FYEKMQ (reference sequence). The ends lost 4 bases at V and 3 bases at J; junction bases unmatched: 3. Written as DNA, the CDR3 is TGTGCCAGCAGCTCACGGACAGGCTACGAGCAGTACTTC. Protein sequence: CASSSRTGYEQYF.

The V gene is TRBV5-1, the J gene TRBJ2-1; possibly TRBD1 for D (7 bases). The germline CDR1 and CDR2 sequences are SGHRS and YFSETQ. The germline V and J ends were trimmed by 7 bases and 6 bases, with 14 bases remaining between them. CDR3 length: 13 amino acids. The CDR3 protein is CASSRGEFNEQFF. The CDR3 coding sequence is TGCGCCAGCTCCAGGGGGGAGTTCAATGAGCAGTTCTTC.

CDR3 residues: CASGQGQNYGYTF. The CDR3 DNA reads as TGTGCCAGCGGACAGGGGCAGAACTATGGCTACACCTTC. The chain combines TRBV6-5 with TRBJ1-2; 9 nucleotides match TRBD1. The CDR3 spans 13 residues. Germline V lookup: CDR1 MNHEY, CDR2 SVGAGI. Trimming cost V 8 bases and J 2 bases; bases outside gene matches: 3.

A few counts support this clone. The chain carries TRBV5-5 and TRBJ2-1; the D gene is possibly TRBD1 (6 bases). This CDR3 comprises 14 residues. Germline V gene data show CDR1 as SGHKS and CDR2 as YYEKEE (reference sequence). Deletions cut 4 bases from V and 7 bases from J, with 15 bases between. The CDR3 spells CASSPGHDRNEQFF. CDR3 nucleotide sequence: TGTGCCAGCAGCCCGGGACATGATCGAAATGAGCAGTTCTTC.

This rearrangement joins TRBV28 to TRBJ1-5; D not resolved. Germline V gene lookup returns CDR1 MDHEN and CDR2 SYDVKM. The CDR3 runs to 14 residues. V was shortened by 6 bases and J by 6 bases, with 15 bases between the two germline ends. The CDR3 sequence: CASSRLNKAQPQHF. For the CDR3, the DNA is TGTGCCAGCAGCCGCCTAAATAAAGCTCAGCCCCAGCATTTT. Combining the CDR3 with reference TRBV28 and TRBJ1-5 gives the whole variable domain DVKVTQSSRYLVKRTGEKVFLECVQDMDHENMFWYRQDPGLGLRLIYFSYDVKMKEKGDIPEGYSVSREKKERFSLILESASTNQTSMYLCASSRLNKAQPQHFGDGTRLSIL.

This chain uses TRBV18 with TRBJ1-5; D is uncertain. V gave up 2 bases and J gave up 2 bases, with 7 bases separating them. CDR1 and CDR2 from the germline V gene are KGHSH and LQKENI. The CDR3 is 14 residues long. The CDR3 is CASSPTVGNQPQHF. CDR3 in DNA: TGTGCCAGCTCACCAACGGTAGGCAATCAGCCCCAGCATTTT.

A few counts support this clone. V gene TRBV7-2 combines with J gene TRBJ2-3; 10 bases match TRBD2. CDR1 SGHTA and CDR2 FQGNSA come from the germline V gene. The trim removed 1 base at V and 6 bases at J, leaving 7 bases unmatched. CDR3 length equals 16 residues. The CDR3 spells CASSLEERGGRDTQYF. The CDR3 coding sequence is TGTGCCAGCAGCTTAGAAGAGCGGGGGGGCCGTGATACGCAGTATTTT.

V is TRBV29-1 and J is TRBJ2-3; no definite D call. The CDR3 totals 11 residues. V was clipped by 5 bases and J by 4 bases, with 7 bases between them. Germline V gene sequence: CDR1 SQVTM, CDR2 ANQGSEA. CDR3 sequence: CSVRHPDTQYF. CDR3 coding DNA: TGCAGCGTTCGACATCCAGATACGCAGTATTTT.

This clone has a handful of counts. This chain links TRBV7-2 with TRBJ1-5, with D uncertain. Germline V gene lookup returns CDR1 SGHTA and CDR2 FQGNSA. The CDR3 runs to 13 residues. V shed 5 bases and J shed 3 bases, with 8 bases lying between them. CDR3 nucleotides: TGTGCCAGCAGCCCGGTCCTCAATCAGCCCCAGCATTTT. Its protein is CASSPVLNQPQHF.